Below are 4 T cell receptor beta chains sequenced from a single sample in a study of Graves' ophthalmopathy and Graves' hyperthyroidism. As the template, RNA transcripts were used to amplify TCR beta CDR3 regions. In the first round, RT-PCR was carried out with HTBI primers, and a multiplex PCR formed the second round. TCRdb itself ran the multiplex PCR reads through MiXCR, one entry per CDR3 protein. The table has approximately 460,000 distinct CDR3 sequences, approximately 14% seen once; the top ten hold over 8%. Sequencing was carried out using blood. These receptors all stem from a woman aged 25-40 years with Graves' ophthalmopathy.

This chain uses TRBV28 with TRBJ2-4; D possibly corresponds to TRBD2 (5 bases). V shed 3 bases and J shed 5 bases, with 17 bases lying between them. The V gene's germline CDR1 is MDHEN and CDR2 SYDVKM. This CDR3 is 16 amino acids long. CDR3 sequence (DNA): TGTGCCAGCAGTTTGGTCGGGAAAGGGTCGCAAAACATTCAGTACTTC. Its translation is CASSLVGKGSQNIQYF.

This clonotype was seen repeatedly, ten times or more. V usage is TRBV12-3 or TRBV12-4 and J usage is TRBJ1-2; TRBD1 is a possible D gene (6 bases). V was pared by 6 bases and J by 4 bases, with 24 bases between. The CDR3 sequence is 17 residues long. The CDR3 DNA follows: TGTGCCAGCAGCACTCCCCGGGGGCCTGGGCAGTCCTATGGCTACACCTTC. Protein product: CASSTPRGPGQSYGYTF.

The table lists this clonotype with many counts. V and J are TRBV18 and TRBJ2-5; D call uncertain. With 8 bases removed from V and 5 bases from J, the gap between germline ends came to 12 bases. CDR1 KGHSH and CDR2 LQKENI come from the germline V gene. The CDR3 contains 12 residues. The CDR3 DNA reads TGTGCCAGCAGTCGGCCCGGGGAGACCCAGTACTTC. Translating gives CASSRPGETQYF.

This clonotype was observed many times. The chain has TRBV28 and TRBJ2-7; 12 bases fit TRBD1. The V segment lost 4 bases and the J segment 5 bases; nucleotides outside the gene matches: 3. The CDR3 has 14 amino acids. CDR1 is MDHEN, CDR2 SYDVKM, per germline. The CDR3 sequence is CASSWDRGRNEQYF. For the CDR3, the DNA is TGTGCCAGCAGTTGGGACAGGGGGCGGAACGAGCAGTACTTC.